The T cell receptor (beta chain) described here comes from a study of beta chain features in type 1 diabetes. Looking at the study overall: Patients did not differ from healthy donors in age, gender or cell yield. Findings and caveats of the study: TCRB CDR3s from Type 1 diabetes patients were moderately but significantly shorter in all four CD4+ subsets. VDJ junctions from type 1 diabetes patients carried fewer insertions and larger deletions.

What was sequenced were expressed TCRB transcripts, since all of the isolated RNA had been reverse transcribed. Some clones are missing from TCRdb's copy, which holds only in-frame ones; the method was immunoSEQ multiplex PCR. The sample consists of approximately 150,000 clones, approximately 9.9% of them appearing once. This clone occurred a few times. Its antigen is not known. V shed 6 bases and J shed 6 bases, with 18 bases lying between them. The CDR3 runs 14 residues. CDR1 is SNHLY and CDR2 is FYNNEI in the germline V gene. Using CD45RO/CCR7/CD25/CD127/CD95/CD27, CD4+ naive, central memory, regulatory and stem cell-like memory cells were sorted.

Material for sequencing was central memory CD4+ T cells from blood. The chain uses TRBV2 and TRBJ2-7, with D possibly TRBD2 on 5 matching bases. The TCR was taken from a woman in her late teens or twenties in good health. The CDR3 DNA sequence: TGTGCCAGCAGAACCCCTTCGGGAATCTCCGAGCAGTACTTC. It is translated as CASRTPSGISEQYF.